Below, 5 T cell receptor beta chains from the same sample are listed, as sequenced in a study of cytomegalovirus exposure and HLA in healthy donors. The PCR used 60 Vbeta and 13 Jbeta primers. Assay used: immunoSEQ multiplex PCR; TCRdb lists only in-frame clones, some missing. The table records about 180,000 clones, around 81% of them present only once. What was sequenced was PBMCs. The receptors derive from a man between 40 and 49 years old in good health and CMV-seronegative.

This clone was seen just once. This chain links TRBV6-5 with TRBJ2-2; 9 bases are a match to TRBD1. This CDR3 is 14 amino acids long. Germline CDR1 reads MNHEY; CDR2 reads SVGAGI. V lost 8 bases and J lost 5; bases outside the gene matches: 6. For the CDR3, the DNA is TGTGCCAGCTTGGACAGGGGAGGAACCGGGGAGCTGTTTTTT. Encoded protein: CASLDRGGTGELFF.

The rearrangement links TRBV19 to TRBJ2-2; a possible D gene is TRBD2 (5 bases). Germline values: CDR1 LNHDA, CDR2 SQIVND (reference sequence). V was shortened by 5 bases and J by 4 bases, with 14 bases between the two germline ends. The CDR3 has 15 amino acids. The CDR3 DNA reads TGTGCCAGTAGTTCGCGGACTTACTCCACCGGGGAGCTGTTTTTT. Amino acids: CASSSRTYSTGELFF. The variable domain in full, completed from reference TRBV19 and TRBJ2-2, reads DGGITQSPKYLFRKEGQNVTLSCEQNLNHDAMYWYRQDPGQGLRLIYYSQIVNDFQKGDIAEGYSVSREKKESFPLTVTSAQKNPTAFYLCASSSRTYSTGELFFGEGSRLTVL.

The rearrangement joins TRBV6-4 to TRBJ2-3; 11 positions agree with TRBD2. From germline, CDR1 is MRHNA and CDR2 SNTAGT. The length of the CDR3 is 15 residues. The V and J ends lost 3 bases and 4 bases, in that order; junction bases with no gene match: 3. CDR3 residues: CASSDSGGASDTQYF. For the CDR3, the DNA is TGTGCCAGCAGTGATAGCGGGGGGGCCTCAGATACGCAGTATTTT.

J is TRBJ2-1 and V is TRBV5-1; 7 bases align to TRBD2. The length of the CDR3 is 17 residues. In germline, CDR1 is SGHRS, CDR2 YFSETQ. V was clipped by 3 bases and J by 11 bases; unmatched bases: 20. In DNA, the CDR3 is TGCGCCAGCAGCTGGACCCCAAGCGGGGCTGTATCTGGGCAGCAGTTCTTC. Translating gives CASSWTPSGAVSGQQFF.

This chain joins TRBV29-1 and TRBJ1-3, with 9 bases aligning to TRBD1. Germline trimming cut 0 bases from V and 5 bases from J; bases unmatched to any gene: 5. Per germline, CDR1 SQVTM and CDR2 ANQGSEA. The CDR3 runs to 15 residues. The CDR3 loop reads CSVEELQGARNTIYF. In DNA, the CDR3 is TGCAGCGTTGAAGAATTACAGGGGGCAAGAAACACCATATATTTT.